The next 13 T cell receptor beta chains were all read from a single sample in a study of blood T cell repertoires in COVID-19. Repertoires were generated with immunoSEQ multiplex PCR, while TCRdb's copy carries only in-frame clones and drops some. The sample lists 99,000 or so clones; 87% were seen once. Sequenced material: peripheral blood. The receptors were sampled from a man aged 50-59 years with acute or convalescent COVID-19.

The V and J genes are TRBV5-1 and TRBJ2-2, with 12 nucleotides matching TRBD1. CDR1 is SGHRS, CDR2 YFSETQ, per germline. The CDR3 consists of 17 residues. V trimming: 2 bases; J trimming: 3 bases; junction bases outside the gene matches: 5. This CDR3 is CASSFGTGGLDTGELFF. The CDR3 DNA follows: TGCGCCAGCAGCTTCGGGACAGGGGGCTTGGACACCGGGGAGCTGTTTTTT.

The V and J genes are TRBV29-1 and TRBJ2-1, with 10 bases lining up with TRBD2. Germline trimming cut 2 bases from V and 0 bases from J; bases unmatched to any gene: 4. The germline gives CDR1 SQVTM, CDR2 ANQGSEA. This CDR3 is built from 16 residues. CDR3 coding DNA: TGCAGCGTTGAATTGGCTAGCGGGAGCTCCTACAATGAGCAGTTCTTC. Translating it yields CSVELASGSSYNEQFF.

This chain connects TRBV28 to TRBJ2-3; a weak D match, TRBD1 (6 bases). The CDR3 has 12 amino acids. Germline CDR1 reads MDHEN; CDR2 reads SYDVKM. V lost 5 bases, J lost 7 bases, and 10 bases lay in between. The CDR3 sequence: CASSMRGYTQYF. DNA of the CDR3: TGTGCCAGCAGTATGAGGGGGTATACGCAGTATTTT.

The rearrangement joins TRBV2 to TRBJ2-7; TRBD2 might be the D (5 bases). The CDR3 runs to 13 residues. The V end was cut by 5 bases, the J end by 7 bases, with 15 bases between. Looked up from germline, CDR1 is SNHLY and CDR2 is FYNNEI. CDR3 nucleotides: TGTGCCAGCAGTATGGACTCAGCCTGGGAGCAGTACTTC. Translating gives CASSMDSAWEQYF.

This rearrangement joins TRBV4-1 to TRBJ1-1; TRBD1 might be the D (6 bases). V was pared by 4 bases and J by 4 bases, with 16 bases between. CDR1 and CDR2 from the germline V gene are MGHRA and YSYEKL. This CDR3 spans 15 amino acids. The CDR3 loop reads CASSRRTDSGTEAFF. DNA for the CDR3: TGCGCCAGCAGCCGGCGGACAGATTCGGGCACTGAAGCTTTCTTT.

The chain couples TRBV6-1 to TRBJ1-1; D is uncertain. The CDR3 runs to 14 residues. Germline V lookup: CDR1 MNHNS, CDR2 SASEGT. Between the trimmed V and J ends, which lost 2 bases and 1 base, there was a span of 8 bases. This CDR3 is CASSELRENTEAFF. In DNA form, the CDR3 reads TGTGCCAGCAGTGAACTCCGGGAGAACACTGAAGCTTTCTTT.

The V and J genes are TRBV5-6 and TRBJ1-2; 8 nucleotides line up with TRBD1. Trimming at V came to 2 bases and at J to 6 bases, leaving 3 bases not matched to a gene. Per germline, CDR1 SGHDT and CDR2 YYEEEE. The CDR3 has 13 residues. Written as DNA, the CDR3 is TGTGCCAGCAGCTTCCCAGGGGGCCATGGCTACACCTTC. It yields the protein CASSFPGGHGYTF. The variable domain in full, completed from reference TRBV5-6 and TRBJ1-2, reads DAGVTQSPTHLIKTRGQQVTLRCSPKSGHDTVSWYQQALGQGPQFIFQYYEEEERQRGNFPDRFSGHQFPNYSSELNVNALLLGDSALYLCASSFPGGHGYTFGSGTRLTVV.

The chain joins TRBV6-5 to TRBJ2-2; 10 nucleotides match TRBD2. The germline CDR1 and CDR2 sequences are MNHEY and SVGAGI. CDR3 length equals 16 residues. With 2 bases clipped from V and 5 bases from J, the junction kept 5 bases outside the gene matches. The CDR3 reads CASSYPSGSGTGELFF. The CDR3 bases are TGTGCCAGCAGTTACCCTAGCGGGAGTGGGACCGGGGAGCTGTTTTTT.

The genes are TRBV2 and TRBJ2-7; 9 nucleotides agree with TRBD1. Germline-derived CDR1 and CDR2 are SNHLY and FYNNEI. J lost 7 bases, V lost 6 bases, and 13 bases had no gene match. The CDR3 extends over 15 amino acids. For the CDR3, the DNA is TGTGCCAGCAGCCTCCGACAGGGGGAGGTGGGAGAGCAGTACTTC. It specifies CASSLRQGEVGEQYF. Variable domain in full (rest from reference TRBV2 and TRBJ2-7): EPEVTQTPSHQVTQMGQEVILRCVPISNHLYFYWYRQILGQKVEFLVSFYNNEISEKSEIFDDQFSVERPDGSNFTLKIRSTKLEDSAMYFCASSLRQGEVGEQYFGPGTRLTVT.

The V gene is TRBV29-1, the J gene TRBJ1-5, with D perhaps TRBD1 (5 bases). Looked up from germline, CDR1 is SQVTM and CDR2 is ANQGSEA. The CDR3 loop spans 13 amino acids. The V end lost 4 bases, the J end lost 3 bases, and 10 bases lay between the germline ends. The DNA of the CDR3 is TGCAGCGTTGCCGGGGGATACAATCAGCCCCAGCATTTT. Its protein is CSVAGGYNQPQHF.

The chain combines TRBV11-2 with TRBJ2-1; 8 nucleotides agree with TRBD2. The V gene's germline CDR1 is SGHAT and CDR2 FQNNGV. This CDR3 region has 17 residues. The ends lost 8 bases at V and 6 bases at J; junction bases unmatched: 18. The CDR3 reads CASRTFLAGRVGNEQFF. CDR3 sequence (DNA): TGTGCCAGCCGTACCTTTTTAGCCGGGAGGGTGGGCAATGAGCAGTTCTTC.

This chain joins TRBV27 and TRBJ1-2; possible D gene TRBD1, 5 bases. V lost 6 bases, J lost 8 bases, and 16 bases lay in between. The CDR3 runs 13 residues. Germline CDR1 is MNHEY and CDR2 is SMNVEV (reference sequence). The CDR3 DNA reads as TGTGCCAGCAGGACATCGGGGGGTGGCGGCTACACCTTC. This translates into CASRTSGGGGYTF.

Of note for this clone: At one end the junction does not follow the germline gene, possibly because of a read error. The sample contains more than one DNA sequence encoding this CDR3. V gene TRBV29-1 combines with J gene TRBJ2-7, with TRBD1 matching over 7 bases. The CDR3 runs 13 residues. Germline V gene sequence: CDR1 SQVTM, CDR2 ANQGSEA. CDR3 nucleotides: TGCAGCGTTAGGAACAGGGGTTCCTACGAGCAGTATTTC. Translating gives CSVRNRGSYEQYF.